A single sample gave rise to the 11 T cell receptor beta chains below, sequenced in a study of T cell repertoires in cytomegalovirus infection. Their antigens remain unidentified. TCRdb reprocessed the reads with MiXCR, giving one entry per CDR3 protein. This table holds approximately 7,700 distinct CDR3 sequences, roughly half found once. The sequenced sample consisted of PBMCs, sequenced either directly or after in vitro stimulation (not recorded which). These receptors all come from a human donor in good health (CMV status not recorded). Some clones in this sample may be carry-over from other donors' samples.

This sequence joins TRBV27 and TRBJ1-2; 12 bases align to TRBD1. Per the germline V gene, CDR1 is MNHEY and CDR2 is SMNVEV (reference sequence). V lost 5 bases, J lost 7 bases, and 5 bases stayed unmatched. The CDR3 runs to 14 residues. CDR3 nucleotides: TGTGCCAGCAGTACGGGACAGGGGGCCGTTGGCTACACCTTC. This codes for CASSTGQGAVGYTF.

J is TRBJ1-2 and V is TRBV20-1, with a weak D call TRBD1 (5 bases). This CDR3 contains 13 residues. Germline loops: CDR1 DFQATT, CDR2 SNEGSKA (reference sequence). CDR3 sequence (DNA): TGCAAGGCTCAGACAGAATGGAACTATGGCTACACCTTC. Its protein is CKAQTEWNYGYTF.

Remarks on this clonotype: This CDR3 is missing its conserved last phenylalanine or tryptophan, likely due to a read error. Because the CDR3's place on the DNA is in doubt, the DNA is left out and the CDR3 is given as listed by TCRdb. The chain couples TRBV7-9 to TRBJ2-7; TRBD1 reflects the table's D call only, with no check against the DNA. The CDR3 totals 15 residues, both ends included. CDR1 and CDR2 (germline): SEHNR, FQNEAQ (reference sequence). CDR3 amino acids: CASSDRDRGHYEQSL.

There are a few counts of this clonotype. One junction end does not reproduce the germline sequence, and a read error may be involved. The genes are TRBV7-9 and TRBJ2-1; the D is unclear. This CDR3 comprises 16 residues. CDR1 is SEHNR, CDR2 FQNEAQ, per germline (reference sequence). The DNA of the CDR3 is TGTGCCAGCAGCTTACGCGGCGAGAGCGCCTACAATGAGCAGGTATTC. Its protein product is CASSLRGESAYNEQVF.

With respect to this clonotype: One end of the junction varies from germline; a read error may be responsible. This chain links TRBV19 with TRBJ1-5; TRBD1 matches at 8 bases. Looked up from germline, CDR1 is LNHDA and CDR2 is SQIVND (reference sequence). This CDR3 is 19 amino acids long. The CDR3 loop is CARSSISTGTGEDNQTPHF. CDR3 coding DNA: TGTGCCCGTAGTTCAATATCTACCGGGACAGGTGAAGACAATCAGACCCCGCATTTT.

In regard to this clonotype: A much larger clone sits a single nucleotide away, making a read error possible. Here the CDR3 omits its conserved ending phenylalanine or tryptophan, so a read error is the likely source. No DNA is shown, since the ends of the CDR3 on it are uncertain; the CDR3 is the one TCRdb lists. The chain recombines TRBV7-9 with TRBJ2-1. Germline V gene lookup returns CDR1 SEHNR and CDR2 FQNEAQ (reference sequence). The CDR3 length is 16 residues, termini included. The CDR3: CASSLVGISTYNEHLV.

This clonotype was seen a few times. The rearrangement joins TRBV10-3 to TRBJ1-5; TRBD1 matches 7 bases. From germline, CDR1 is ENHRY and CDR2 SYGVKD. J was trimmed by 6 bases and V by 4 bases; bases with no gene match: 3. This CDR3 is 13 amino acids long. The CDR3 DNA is TGTGCCATCAGTGGACAGGGAGGTCAGCCCCAGCATTTT. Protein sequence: CAISGQGGQPQHF.

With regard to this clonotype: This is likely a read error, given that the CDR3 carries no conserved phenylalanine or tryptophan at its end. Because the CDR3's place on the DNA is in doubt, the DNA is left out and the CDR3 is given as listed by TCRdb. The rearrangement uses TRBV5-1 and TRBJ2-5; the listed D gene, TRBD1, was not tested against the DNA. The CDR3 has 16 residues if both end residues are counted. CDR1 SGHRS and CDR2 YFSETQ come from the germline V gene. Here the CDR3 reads CASSLGSDRAQETQYL.

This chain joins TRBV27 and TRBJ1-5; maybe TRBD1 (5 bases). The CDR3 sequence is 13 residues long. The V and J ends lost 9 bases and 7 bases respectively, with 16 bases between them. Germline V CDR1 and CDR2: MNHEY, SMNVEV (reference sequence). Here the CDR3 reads CARCSGSGQPQHF. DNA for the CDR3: TGTGCCAGGTGTTCAGGGTCTGGGCAGCCCCAGCATTTT.

This CDR3 is CASSSTIGGVSSYNEQFF. The DNA for the CDR3 is TGTGCCAGCAGCTCCACCATCGGGGGTGTTAGCTCCTACAATGAGCAGTTCTTC. The chain carries TRBV7-1 and TRBJ2-1; a possible D gene is TRBD2 (6 bases). TRBV7-1 is an ORF, with its function uncertain. The CDR3 spans 18 residues. The ends were cut back, 3 bases at V and 0 bases at J, with 18 bases in the middle.

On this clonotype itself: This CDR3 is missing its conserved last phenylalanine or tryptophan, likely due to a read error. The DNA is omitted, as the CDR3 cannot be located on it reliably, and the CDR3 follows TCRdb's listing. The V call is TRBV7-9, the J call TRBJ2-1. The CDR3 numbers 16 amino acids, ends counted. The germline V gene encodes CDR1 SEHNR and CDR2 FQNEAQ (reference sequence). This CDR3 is CASSLRGESSYKEQLL.